This T cell receptor beta chain was documented in a study of radiotherapy plus CTLA-4 blockade in lung cancer. This CDR3 has 16 residues. V trimming: 6 bases; J trimming: 6 bases; junction bases outside the gene matches: 14. The germline V gene has CDR1 MNHNS and CDR2 SASEGT. Here immunoSEQ multiplex PCR was the method, and the copy in TCRdb shows in-frame clones only, minus some. Found here are tens of thousands of clones, approximately 75% of them singletons; the top ten hold around 4.8%. The source was peripheral blood, collected from a patient treated with radiotherapy plus ipilimumab. The clonotype was recovered from a human donor with non-small cell lung cancer who had a complete response to radiotherapy plus ipilimumab. The gene calls are TRBV6-1 and TRBJ1-5; 7 bases align to TRBD1. The CDR3 DNA reads TGTGCCAGCAGCGAACGGCCGACAGGGTTAGGTCAGCCCCAGCATTTT. This sequence encodes CASSERPTGLGQPQHF.